One sample yielded the 8 T cell receptor beta chains listed below, sequenced in a study of blood T cell repertoires in COVID-19. TCRdb's table, derived via immunoSEQ multiplex PCR, lists solely in-frame clones and lacks some. The profile covers 200,000 to 250,000 clones, with more than 80% appearing a single time and about 2.5% taken by the ten largest. Sequenced material: peripheral blood. These receptors all stem from a man younger than 45 with COVID-19, enrolled during active disease.

The rearrangement joins TRBV14 to TRBJ2-7; D is undetermined. There are 13 residues in the CDR3. CDR1 and CDR2 (germline): SGHDN, FVKESK. V shed 4 bases and J shed 3 bases, with 10 bases lying between them. CDR3 protein: CASSLSLDYEQYF. In nucleotides, the CDR3 is TGTGCCAGCAGCCTAAGCCTAGACTACGAGCAGTACTTC.

V usage is TRBV5-1 and J usage is TRBJ1-6, with D maybe TRBD1 (6 bases). Trimming took off 6 bases at V and 7 bases at J, with 14 bases between the two ends. The CDR3 consists of 14 residues. Germline lookup yields CDR1 SGHRS and CDR2 YFSETQ. The CDR3 loop reads CASKTGTLNSPLHF. In DNA, the CDR3 is TGCGCCAGCAAGACAGGCACCCTCAATTCACCCCTCCACTTT.

This chain uses TRBV12-3 or TRBV12-4 with TRBJ1-1; D gene unclear. The CDR3 consists of 13 residues. V was shortened by 5 bases and J by 4 bases, with 11 bases between the two germline ends. The CDR3 region is CASSPSRGTEAFF. The CDR3 DNA follows: TGTGCCAGCAGTCCCAGCCGGGGCACTGAAGCTTTCTTT.

This chain links TRBV12-2 with TRBJ1-6; TRBD1, as called in the table, went unchecked against the DNA. TRBV12-2 is a listed pseudogene. CDR3 size: 18 residues. The CDR3 DNA reads TGTGCAAGTCGCTCGACAGGCCGAAGACAGATAGATAATTCACCCCTCCACTTT. This translates into CASRSTGRRQIDNSPLHF.

J is TRBJ2-1 and V is TRBV30; 8 bases fit TRBD1. Germline V gene data show CDR1 as GTSNPN and CDR2 as SVGIG (reference sequence). V gave up 0 bases and J gave up 8 bases; unmatched junction bases: 9. This CDR3 has 15 amino acids. The CDR3, as DNA: TGTGCCTGGAGTGTAGGACAGGGATGGCTCTATGAGCAGTTCTTC. Protein: CAWSVGQGWLYEQFF.

As DNA, the CDR3 is TGTGCCACCGCGACGGGTCCCGGGGGTCCCCAGCATTTT. Protein product: CATATGPGGPQHF. The V call is TRBV2, the J call TRBJ1-5; a possible D gene is TRBD1 (5 bases). The CDR3 spans 13 residues. Germline V gives CDR1 SNHLY, CDR2 FYNNEI. Trimming left V 10 bases short and J 10 bases short, with 20 bases between.

This chain uses TRBV7-8 with TRBJ1-1; no firm D call. The germline V and J ends were trimmed by 1 base and 4 bases, with 7 bases remaining between them. Germline loops: CDR1 SGHVS, CDR2 FQNEAQ. The CDR3 has 13 amino acids. This CDR3 reads CASSLETFTEAFF. Written as DNA, the CDR3 is TGTGCCAGCAGCTTAGAGACATTCACTGAAGCTTTCTTT. The complete variable domain, with remaining parts taken from reference TRBV7-8 and TRBJ1-1, reads GAGVSQSPRYKVAKRGQDVALRCDPISGHVSLFWYQQALGQGPEFLTYFQNEAQLDKSGLPSDRFFAERPEGSVSTLKIQRTQQEDSAVYLCASSLETFTEAFFGQGTRLTVV.

The chain has TRBV7-3 and TRBJ1-1; 10 nucleotides match TRBD1. V was clipped by 2 bases and J by 5 bases; unmatched bases: 5. Germline CDR1 SGHTA, CDR2 FQGTGA. The CDR3 extends over 15 amino acids. CDR3 region: CASSLQTGGRTEAFF. DNA for the CDR3: TGTGCCAGCAGCTTACAGACAGGGGGCAGGACTGAAGCTTTCTTT.